Listed below are T cell receptor beta chains from one sample, sequenced in a study of blood T cell repertoires in COVID-19. The data were produced by immunoSEQ multiplex PCR, yet TCRdb's version contains in-frame clones alone and is incomplete. The sample carries about 260,000 clones, 75% to 90% recorded once. Material for sequencing was peripheral blood. The receptors derive from a middle-aged woman with acute or convalescent COVID-19. The CDR3 runs from the conserved cysteine through the conserved F or W. The D gene is left open where the match is weak. Clone size is shown for a subset of rows, as once, few, many or a class of expanded clone.

J | V | size | D | DNA | CDR3
TRBJ1-4 | TRBV3-1/TRBV3-2 | - | - | TGTGCCAGCCGTACAGGCGGTGAAAAACTGTTTTTT | CASRTGGEKLFF
TRBJ1-2 | TRBV12-5 | few | TRBD1 | TGTGCTAGTGGTGCCACGACAGGGGGAGGCTACACCTTC | CASGATTGGGYTF
TRBJ1-1 | TRBV19 | - | - | TGTGCCAGTAGTCTCGCCCAGGTCGGTGCAGCTTTCTTT | CASSLAQVGAAFF
TRBJ1-1 | TRBV5-1 | - | TRBD1 | TGCGCCAGCAGCTTGGGGGACAGGCCGATTGAAGCTTTCTTT | CASSLGDRPIEAFF
TRBJ2-5 | TRBV6-5 | - | - | TGTGCCAGTAATCGTGGGGGAGGAGAGACCCAGTACTTC | CASNRGGGETQYF
TRBJ2-3 | TRBV19 | - | - | TGTGCCAGTAGTGCCTGGGAGAAGGCAGATACGCAGTATTTT | CASSAWEKADTQYF
TRBJ2-1 | TRBV18 | - | - | TGTGCCAGCTCACCACCGACAGTCAATGAGCAGTTCTTC | CASSPPTVNEQFF
TRBJ2-3 | TRBV6-5 | - | TRBD1 | TGTGCCACCACAACCGGGACAGGGGGCGTCGATACGCAGTATTTT | CATTTGTGGVDTQYF
TRBJ1-2 | TRBV20-1 | - | - | TGCAGTGCTGGGCATCCCGCGGGCTACACCTTC | CSAGHPAGYTF
TRBJ1-1 | TRBV5-1 | - | - | TGCGCCACCTCAACAGGGAACACTGAAGCTTTCTTT | CATSTGNTEAFF
TRBJ1-6 | TRBV15 | - | - | TGTGCCACCAGCAGTTATGGGGGGAATAATTCACCCCTCCACTTT | CATSSYGGNNSPLHF
TRBJ2-3 | TRBV10-1 | once | - | TGCGCCACCTGTGGAGGGGGGGTCACAGATACGCAGTATTTT | CATCGGGVTDTQYF
TRBJ1-2 | TRBV30 | once | - | TGTGCCTGGATACGGTCCGGACGGGGGGAGAGGGGCTACACCTTC | CAWIRSGRGERGYTF
TRBJ1-5 | TRBV7-8 | - | TRBD1 | TGTGCCAGCAGCTTAAATTGGGGGCAGGGGGATCAGCCCCAGCATTTT | CASSLNWGQGDQPQHF
TRBJ1-1 | TRBV10-1 | - | TRBD1 | TGCGCCAGCAGTGAGAAGGCTTTGGGACAGCTGAACACTGAAGCTTTCTTT | CASSEKALGQLNTEAFF
TRBJ1-6 | TRBV5-1 | - | - | TGCGCCAGCAGCTTGGGACCGGCAGGGGAGAATTCACCCCTCCACTTT | CASSLGPAGENSPLHF
TRBJ1-4 | TRBV30 | - | - | TGTGCCTGGAGTACGACCGGGACTATGAGTGAAAAACTGTTTTTT | CAWSTTGTMSEKLFF
TRBJ2-2 | TRBV6-1 | - | TRBD2 | TGTGCCAGCAGTGGGCCTCGGGGGGCGAACACCGGGGAGCTGTTTTTT | CASSGPRGANTGELFF
TRBJ1-2 | TRBV5-1 | - | TRBD1 | TGCGCCAGCAGCCGGGACAGCAGCTTCGACTATGGCTACACCTTC | CASSRDSSFDYGYTF
TRBJ1-1 | TRBV29-1 | once | - | TGCAGCGTTGGTGACAGTGAAGCTTTCTTT | CSVGDSEAFF
TRBJ1-6 | TRBV5-6 | - | - | TGTGCCAGCAGCTTGGAACTAAATTCACCCCTCCACTTT | CASSLELNSPLHF
TRBJ1-2 | TRBV3-1/TRBV3-2 | - | TRBD1 | TGTGCCAGCAGCCAAGACGAGACAGGGTTGGGGATCATTGGCTATGGCTACACCTTC | CASSQDETGLGIIGYGYTF
TRBJ1-1 | TRBV9 | - | TRBD1 | TGTGCCAGCAGCGTAGAATTAAACAGGGGGAGCGGTGAAGCTTTCTTT | CASSVELNRGSGEAFF
TRBJ1-6 | TRBV27 | - | - | TGTGCCAGCAGTTTAACACGGAGCTATAATTCACCCCTCCACTTT | CASSLTRSYNSPLHF
TRBJ2-3 | TRBV10-1 | - | TRBD1 | TGCGCCAGCCGACAGGGCACCACAGATACGCAGTATTTT | CASRQGTTDTQYF
TRBJ1-5 | TRBV6-2/TRBV6-3 | - | - | TGTGCCAGCAGTTACGTATCGGGGCCCCAGCATTTT | CASSYVSGPQHF
TRBJ2-5 | TRBV24-1 | - | TRBD2 | TGTGCCACCGCGACTAGCGGGGGACTACAAGAGACCCAGTACTTC | CATATSGGLQETQYF